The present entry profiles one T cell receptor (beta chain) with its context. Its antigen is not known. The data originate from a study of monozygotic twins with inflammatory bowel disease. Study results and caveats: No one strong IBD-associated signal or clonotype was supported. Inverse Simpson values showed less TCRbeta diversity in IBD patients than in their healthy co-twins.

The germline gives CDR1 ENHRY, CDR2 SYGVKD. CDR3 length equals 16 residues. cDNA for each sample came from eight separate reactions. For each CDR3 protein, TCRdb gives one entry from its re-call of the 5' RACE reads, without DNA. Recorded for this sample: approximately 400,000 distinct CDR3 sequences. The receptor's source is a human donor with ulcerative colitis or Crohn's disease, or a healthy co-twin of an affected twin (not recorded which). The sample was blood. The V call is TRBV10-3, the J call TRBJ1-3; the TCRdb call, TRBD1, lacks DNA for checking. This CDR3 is CAISPEQGRTGNTIYF.